These 23 T cell receptor beta chains originate from one sample sequenced in a study of long-term antiretroviral therapy in people with HIV. The libraries were made with immunoSEQ v3.0 at survey level. Profiled with immunoSEQ multiplex PCR; TCRdb holds only in-frame clones, not every one. The sample consists of 26,000 or so clones, 80% to 85% of them appearing once. The material sequenced was unsorted PBMCs, taken 0.8 years before starting antiretroviral therapy. Every receptor here comes from a man aged 18 to 35 with HIV.

The chain employs TRBV2 and TRBJ2-3, with 16 bases identical to TRBD2. With V trimmed by 8 bases and J by 0 bases, 14 bases remained unmatched. The CDR3 has 20 amino acids. Germline CDR1 is SNHLY and CDR2 is FYNNEI. CDR3 in DNA: TGTGCCAGCGCGGGGGAGAGAGGGACTAGCGGGGGGGAAAGCACAGATACGCAGTATTTT. Amino acids: CASAGERGTSGGESTDTQYF.

This chain uses TRBV27 with TRBJ2-7; tentatively, D is TRBD1 (6 bases). Germline V lookup: CDR1 MNHEY, CDR2 SMNVEV (reference sequence). Deletions cut 6 bases from V and 2 bases from J, with 20 bases between. This CDR3 has 16 amino acids. The CDR3 DNA is TGTGCCAGCAGATACAGGGATTCGGTTGGAACCTACGAGCAGTACTTC. Translating it yields CASRYRDSVGTYEQYF.

This clone came up once. V is TRBV6-1 and J is TRBJ1-5; 8 positions match TRBD1. Germline assignment: CDR1 MNHNS and CDR2 SASEGT. Trimming took 7 bases from V and 7 from J; bases not matched to a gene: 9. The CDR3 covers 14 residues. CDR3 DNA: TGTGCCAGCACTACGGGACAGGTGAGGCAGCCCCAGCATTTT. Its translation: CASTTGQVRQPQHF.

The V and J genes are TRBV2 and TRBJ2-1, with D perhaps assigned TRBD1 or TRBD2 (5 bases each). V was clipped by 7 bases and J by 5 bases, with 9 bases between them. The CDR3 totals 12 residues. CDR1 is SNHLY and CDR2 is FYNNEI in the germline V gene. CDR3 residues: CASTLGDNEQFF. For the CDR3, the DNA is TGTGCCAGCACTTTGGGGGACAATGAGCAGTTCTTC.

The chain combines TRBV2 with TRBJ2-1; tentatively, D is TRBD1 (6 bases). The germline V gene has CDR1 SNHLY and CDR2 FYNNEI. The CDR3 has 17 residues. V was shortened by 5 bases and J by 0 bases, with 17 bases between the two germline ends. DNA for the CDR3: TGTGCCAGCAGTCCTAACTCTAGGGGGAGCTCCTACAATGAGCAGTTCTTC. It translates to CASSPNSRGSSYNEQFF.

V gene TRBV5-5 combines with J gene TRBJ1-1; perhaps TRBD1 as D (6 bases). This CDR3 has 14 amino acids. CDR1 is SGHKS, CDR2 YYEKEE, per germline (reference sequence). Trimming pared 1 base from V and 5 bases from J, leaving 12 bases between. Here the CDR3 reads CASSLRGGRTEAFF. CDR3 coding DNA: TGTGCCAGCAGCTTGAGGGGGGGGAGGACTGAAGCTTTCTTT.

V is TRBV7-2 and J is TRBJ1-6, with D uncertain. CDR1 is SGHTA and CDR2 is FQGNSA in the germline V gene. The V and J ends lost 5 bases and 9 bases respectively, with 14 bases between them. The CDR3 covers 14 residues. This chain's CDR3 is CASSPRRTSSPLHF. The CDR3 nucleotides are TGTGCCAGCAGCCCGAGACGGACCTCTTCACCCCTCCACTTT.

This chain joins TRBV5-8 and TRBJ1-1; D unresolved. Germline CDR1 and CDR2: SGHTS and YDEGEE. The length of the CDR3 is 15 residues. Trimming shortened V by 4 bases and J by 5 bases, and 18 bases separated the two germline ends. This CDR3 is CASSAPGGGWTEAFF. CDR3 coding DNA: TGTGCCAGCAGCGCCCCCGGCGGAGGATGGACTGAAGCTTTCTTT.

The V call is TRBV10-1, the J call TRBJ1-2; no clear D gene. Germline-derived CDR1 and CDR2 are WNHNN and SYGVQD (reference sequence). V shed 3 bases and J shed 1 base, with 6 bases lying between them. CDR3 length equals 13 residues. CDR3 protein: CASSEHVNYGYTF. The CDR3 nucleotides read TGCGCCAGCAGTGAACACGTTAACTATGGCTACACCTTC.

This chain uses TRBV28 with TRBJ2-7, with TRBD2 matching 7 bases. V trimming: 8 bases; J trimming: 4 bases; junction bases outside the gene matches: 17. The germline V gene has CDR1 MDHEN and CDR2 SYDVKM. CDR3 length equals 16 residues. In nucleotides, the CDR3 is TGTGCCAGCCTAGGCCGCGGGGTCGGGGGGAGGTACGAGCAGTACTTC. The encoded protein is CASLGRGVGGRYEQYF.

The chain uses TRBV7-9 and TRBJ1-1, with a weak D call TRBD1 (5 bases). The CDR3 has 13 amino acids. CDR1 is SEHNR, CDR2 FQNEAQ, per germline (reference sequence). Deletions cut 5 bases from V and 2 bases from J, with 9 bases between. CDR3 protein: CASSATDNTEAFF. In DNA, the CDR3 is TGTGCCAGCAGCGCGACAGATAACACTGAAGCTTTCTTT.

This clone was counted once. The chain combines TRBV19 with TRBJ2-7, with D hard to call. This CDR3 has 13 residues. The V gene's germline CDR1 is LNHDA and CDR2 SQIVND (reference sequence). V shed 5 bases and J shed 4 bases, with 12 bases lying between them. CDR3 region: CASSSGGPYEQYF. The DNA of the CDR3 is TGTGCCAGTAGTTCGGGCGGACCTTACGAGCAGTACTTC. The complete variable domain, with remaining parts taken from reference TRBV19 and TRBJ2-7, reads DGGITQSPKYLFRKEGQNVTLSCEQNLNHDAMYWYRQDPGQGLRLIYYSQIVNDFQKGDIAEGYSVSREKKESFPLTVTSAQKNPTAFYLCASSSGGPYEQYFGPGTRLTVT.

The chain joins TRBV10-3 to TRBJ2-3, with 9 bases that match TRBD2. Germline V gives CDR1 ENHRY, CDR2 SYGVKD. The junction had 12 bases not matched to a gene; V was cut back by 10 bases and J by 4 bases. The CDR3 is made up of 15 amino acids. This CDR3 reads CATELSGGGADTQYF. The CDR3 bases are TGTGCCACCGAACTTAGCGGGGGTGGTGCAGATACGCAGTATTTT.

This chain joins TRBV7-3 and TRBJ2-2, with D perhaps matching TRBD1 (6 bases). Germline V gene data show CDR1 as SGHTA and CDR2 as FQGTGA. V dropped 3 bases and J dropped 6 bases, with 14 bases sitting between them. The CDR3 is made up of 15 amino acids. CDR3 sequence (DNA): TGTGCCAGCAGCTTGGGACATCGAGGGGCCGGGGAGCTGTTTTTT. This gives the protein CASSLGHRGAGELFF.

This chain joins TRBV18 and TRBJ1-3, with 9 bases lining up with TRBD1. Germline V gene sequence: CDR1 KGHSH, CDR2 LQKENI. This CDR3 region has 15 residues. V lost 2 bases and J lost 4; bases outside the gene matches: 3. The CDR3 nucleotides read TGTGCCAGCTCACCAGGGACAGGGAACGGAAACACCATATATTTT. Residues: CASSPGTGNGNTIYF.

The rearrangement joins TRBV4-1 to TRBJ1-1; D uncertain. The germline V and J ends were trimmed by 3 bases and 2 bases, with 16 bases remaining between them. The CDR3 consists of 16 residues. CDR1 MGHRA and CDR2 YSYEKL come from the germline V gene. The CDR3 DNA follows: TGCGCCAGCAGCCACCCAAGTCGAGGGTATAACACTGAAGCTTTCTTT. As protein: CASSHPSRGYNTEAFF.

J is TRBJ1-2 and V is TRBV5-1, with 9 nucleotides matching TRBD1. V gave up 5 bases and J gave up 4 bases; unmatched junction bases: 6. The CDR3 sequence is 14 residues long. Germline values: CDR1 SGHRS, CDR2 YFSETQ. The CDR3 bases are TGCGCCAGCAGTCTCGGACAGGGGCGCTATGGCTACACCTTC. Translated, it gives CASSLGQGRYGYTF.

The chain recombines TRBV4-1 with TRBJ2-1; TRBD2 is a possible D gene (6 bases). The CDR3 contains 12 residues. Germline CDR1 reads MGHRA; CDR2 reads YSYEKL. Trimming stripped 7 bases from V and 3 bases from J, with 7 bases between. CDR3 bases: TGCGCCAGCACGCGGGACTACAATGAGCAGTTCTTC. Translating it yields CASTRDYNEQFF.

This chain joins TRBV7-3 and TRBJ2-1; D gene ambiguous. Germline lookup yields CDR1 SGHTA and CDR2 FQGTGA. The V end was cut by 1 base, the J end by 8 bases, with 9 bases between. There are 13 residues in the CDR3. The CDR3 is CASSLNSGDEQFF. DNA for the CDR3: TGTGCCAGCAGCTTAAATTCCGGCGATGAGCAGTTCTTC.

This clone was detected a few times. The chain links TRBV5-1 to TRBJ1-2, with D maybe TRBD1 (6 bases). Germline V gene lookup returns CDR1 SGHRS and CDR2 YFSETQ. The length of the CDR3 is 14 residues. Trimming left V 3 bases short and J 2 bases short, with 11 bases between. Here the CDR3 reads CASSSGTGNYGYTF. CDR3 coding DNA: TGCGCCAGCAGCTCAGGAACAGGGAACTATGGCTACACCTTC. Full variable domain (missing parts from reference TRBV5-1 and TRBJ1-2): KAGVTQTPRYLIKTRGQQVTLSCSPISGHRSVSWYQQTPGQGLQFLFEYFSETQRNKGNFPGRFSGRQFSNSRSEMNVSTLELGDSALYLCASSSGTGNYGYTFGSGTRLTVV.

CDR3 in amino acids: CASSLTWGPDTQYF. CDR3 sequence (DNA): TGTGCCAGCAGTTTAACGTGGGGGCCAGATACGCAGTATTTT. The chain has TRBV27 and TRBJ2-3; D perhaps matches TRBD1 (6 bases). Trimming left V 2 bases short and J 4 bases short, with 10 bases between. CDR3 size: 14 residues. Germline loops: CDR1 MNHEY, CDR2 SMNVEV (reference sequence).

The V gene is TRBV29-1, the J gene TRBJ2-5; D call uncertain. The germline CDR1 and CDR2 sequences are SQVTM and ANQGSEA. The ends were cut back, 7 bases at V and 2 bases at J, with 5 bases in the middle. The CDR3 covers 10 residues. The CDR3 DNA follows: TGCAGCGCCGAACAAGAGACCCAGTACTTC. This gives the protein CSAEQETQYF.

V usage is TRBV19 and J usage is TRBJ1-2; the D is unclear. The CDR3 has 13 amino acids. Trimming removed 6 bases from V and 4 bases from J, with 12 bases in between. Germline assignment: CDR1 LNHDA and CDR2 SQIVND (reference sequence). CDR3 DNA: TGTGCCAGTAGCCCTCAGCGGGGCTATGGCTACACCTTC. Protein sequence: CASSPQRGYGYTF.